This T cell receptor beta chain came from a study of blood T cell repertoires in COVID-19. Turning to the study itself: Acute-phase and convalescent COVID-19 samples originated in the United States, Italy and Spain. The cDNA or gDNA used as material had been derived from T cells, B-cell-depleted T cells, or PBMCs.

This clone has just one count. The CDR3 spans 16 residues. The V gene lost 8 bases and the J gene lost 2 bases, with 19 bases spanning the gap. CDR1 is ENHRY and CDR2 is SYGVKD in the germline V gene. Original processing methods: Nucleated cell number was recorded as an estimate derived from reference gene primer amplification. Assay: immunoSEQ multiplex PCR; the TCRdb copy retains only in-frame clones and omits some. D and trimming come from the DNA, and the V and J calls and clone size come from that table. The data contain approximately 100,000 clones, 65% to 80% of them seen just once; the ten biggest clones take up 20% to 25%.

This receptor was identified in a man in his 70s with active or convalescent COVID-19. The chain combines TRBV10-3 with TRBJ1-5, with TRBD1 as a possible D gene (6 bases). Sequencing was carried out using peripheral blood. The CDR3 region has the DNA TGTGCCATCCGGGAAGGTACAGGGCAAGGCAATCAGCCCCAGCATTTT. Translation gives CAIREGTGQGNQPQHF.